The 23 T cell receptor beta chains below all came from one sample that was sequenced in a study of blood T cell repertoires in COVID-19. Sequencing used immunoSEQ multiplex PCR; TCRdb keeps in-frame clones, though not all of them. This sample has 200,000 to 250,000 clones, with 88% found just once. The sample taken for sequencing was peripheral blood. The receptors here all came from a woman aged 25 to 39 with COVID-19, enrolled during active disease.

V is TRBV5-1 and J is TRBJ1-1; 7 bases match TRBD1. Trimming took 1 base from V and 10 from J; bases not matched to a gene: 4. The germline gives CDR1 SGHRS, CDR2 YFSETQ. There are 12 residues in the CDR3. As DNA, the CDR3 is TGCGCCAGCAGCTTGCAGGGGGACGGAGCTTTCTTT. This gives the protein CASSLQGDGAFF.

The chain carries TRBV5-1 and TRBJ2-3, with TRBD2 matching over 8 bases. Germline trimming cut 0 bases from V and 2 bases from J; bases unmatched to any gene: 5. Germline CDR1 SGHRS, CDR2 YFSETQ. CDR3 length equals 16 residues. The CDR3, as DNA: TGCGCCAGCAGCTTGGATAGCGGGGCCAACACAGATACGCAGTATTTT. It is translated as CASSLDSGANTDTQYF.

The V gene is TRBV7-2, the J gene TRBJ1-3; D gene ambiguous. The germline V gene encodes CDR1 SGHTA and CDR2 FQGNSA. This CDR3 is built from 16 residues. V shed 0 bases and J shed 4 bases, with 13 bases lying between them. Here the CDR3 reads CASSLASPGSGNTIYF. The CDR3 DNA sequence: TGTGCCAGCAGCTTAGCGAGCCCGGGATCGGGAAACACCATATATTTT.

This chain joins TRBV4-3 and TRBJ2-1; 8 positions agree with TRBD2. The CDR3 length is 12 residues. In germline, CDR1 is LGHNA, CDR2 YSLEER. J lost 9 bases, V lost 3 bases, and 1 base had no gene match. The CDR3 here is CASSHAGGEQFF. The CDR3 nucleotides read TGCGCCAGCAGCCATGCGGGGGGTGAGCAGTTCTTC.

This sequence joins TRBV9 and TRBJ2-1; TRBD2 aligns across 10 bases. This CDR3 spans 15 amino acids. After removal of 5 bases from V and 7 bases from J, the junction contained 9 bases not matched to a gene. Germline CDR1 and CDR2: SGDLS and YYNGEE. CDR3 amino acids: CASRGGLAHFNEQFF. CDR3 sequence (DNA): TGTGCCAGCAGAGGGGGACTAGCGCACTTTAATGAGCAGTTCTTC.

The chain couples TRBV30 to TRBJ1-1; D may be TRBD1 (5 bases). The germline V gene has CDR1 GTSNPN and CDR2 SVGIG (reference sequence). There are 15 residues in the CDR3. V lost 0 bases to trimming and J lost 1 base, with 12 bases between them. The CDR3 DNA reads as TGTGCCTGGAGTGTAAGGTGGGGCGCGAACACTGAAGCTTTCTTT. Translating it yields CAWSVRWGANTEAFF.

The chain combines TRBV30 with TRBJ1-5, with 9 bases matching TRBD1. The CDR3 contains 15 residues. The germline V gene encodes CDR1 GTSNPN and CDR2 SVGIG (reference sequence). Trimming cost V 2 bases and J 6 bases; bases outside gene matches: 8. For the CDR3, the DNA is TGTGCCTGGAGTACCGGGACAGGGTATAGTCAGCCCCAGCATTTT. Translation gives CAWSTGTGYSQPQHF.

The CDR3 is CASSLAVINQPQHF. The CDR3 nucleotides read TGTGCCAGCAGCTTGGCGGTCATAAATCAGCCCCAGCATTTT. J is TRBJ1-5 and V is TRBV5-5; D is unresolved. This CDR3 has 14 residues. The V end was cut by 0 bases, the J end by 4 bases, with 8 bases between. Per the germline V gene, CDR1 is SGHKS and CDR2 is YYEKEE (reference sequence).

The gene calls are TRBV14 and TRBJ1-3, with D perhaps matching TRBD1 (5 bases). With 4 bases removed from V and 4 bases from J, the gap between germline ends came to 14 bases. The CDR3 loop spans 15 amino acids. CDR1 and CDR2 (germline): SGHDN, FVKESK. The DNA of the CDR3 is TGTGCCAGCAGCCGCCGTGGGACTGAGGGAAACACCATATATTTT. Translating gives CASSRRGTEGNTIYF.

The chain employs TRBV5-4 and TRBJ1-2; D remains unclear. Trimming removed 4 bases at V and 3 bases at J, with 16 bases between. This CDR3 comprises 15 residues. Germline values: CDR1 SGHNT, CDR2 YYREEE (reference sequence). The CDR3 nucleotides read TGTGCCAGCAGCCATCCCCGGGAGGCGCACTATGGCTACACCTTC. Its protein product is CASSHPREAHYGYTF.

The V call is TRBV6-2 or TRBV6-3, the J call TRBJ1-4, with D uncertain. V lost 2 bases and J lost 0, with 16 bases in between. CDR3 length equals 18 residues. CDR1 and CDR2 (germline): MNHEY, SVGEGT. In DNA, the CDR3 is TGTGCCAGCAGTTACGGCGGCAGAATACTTGCAACTAATGAAAAACTGTTTTTT. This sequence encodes CASSYGGRILATNEKLFF.

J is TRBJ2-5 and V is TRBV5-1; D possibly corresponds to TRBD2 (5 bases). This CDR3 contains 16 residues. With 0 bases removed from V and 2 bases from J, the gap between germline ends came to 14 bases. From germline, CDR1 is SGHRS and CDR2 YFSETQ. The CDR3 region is CASSLAGGSYQETQYF. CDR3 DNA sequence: TGCGCCAGCAGCTTGGCTGGCGGGTCCTATCAAGAGACCCAGTACTTC. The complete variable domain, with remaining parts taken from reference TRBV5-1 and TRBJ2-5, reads KAGVTQTPRYLIKTRGQQVTLSCSPISGHRSVSWYQQTPGQGLQFLFEYFSETQRNKGNFPGRFSGRQFSNSRSEMNVSTLELGDSALYLCASSLAGGSYQETQYFGPGTRLLVL.

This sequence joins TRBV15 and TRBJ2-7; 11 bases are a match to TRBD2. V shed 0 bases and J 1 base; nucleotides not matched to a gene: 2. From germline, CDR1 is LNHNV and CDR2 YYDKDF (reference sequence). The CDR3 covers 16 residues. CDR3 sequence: CATSRDGTSGSYEQYV. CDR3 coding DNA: TGTGCCACCAGCAGAGATGGGACTAGCGGTTCCTACGAGCAGTACGTC.

Here the CDR3 DNA reads TGTGCCAGCAGTTTATATCAGCGGGAGCTCGCAGATACGCAGTATTTT. This gives the protein CASSLYQRELADTQYF. This chain uses TRBV27 with TRBJ2-3, with 8 bases fitting TRBD2. The CDR3 is 16 residues long. Germline loops: CDR1 MNHEY, CDR2 SMNVEV (reference sequence). The V gene end was trimmed by 1 base and the J gene end by 4 bases; junction bases not matched to a gene: 7.

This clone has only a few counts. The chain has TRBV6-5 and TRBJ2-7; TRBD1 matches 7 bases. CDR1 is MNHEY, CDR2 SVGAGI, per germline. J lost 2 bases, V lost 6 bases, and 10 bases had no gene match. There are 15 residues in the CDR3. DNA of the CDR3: TGTGCCAGCAGGACACAACAGGGGTTTCCCTACGAGCAGTACTTC. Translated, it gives CASRTQQGFPYEQYF.

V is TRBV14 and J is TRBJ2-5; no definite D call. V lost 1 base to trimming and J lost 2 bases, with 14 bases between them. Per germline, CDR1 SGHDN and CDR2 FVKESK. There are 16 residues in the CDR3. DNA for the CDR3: TGTGCCAGCAGCCAAGTAGCAGCGCCCAGACAAGAGACCCAGTACTTC. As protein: CASSQVAAPRQETQYF.

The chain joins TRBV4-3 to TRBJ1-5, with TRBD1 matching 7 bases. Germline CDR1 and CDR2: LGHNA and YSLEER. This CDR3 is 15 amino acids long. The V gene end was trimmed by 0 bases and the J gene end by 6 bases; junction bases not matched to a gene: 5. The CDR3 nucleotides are TGCGCCAGCAGCCAAGATGGGCAGGGGGGTCAGCCCCAGCATTTT. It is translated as CASSQDGQGGQPQHF.

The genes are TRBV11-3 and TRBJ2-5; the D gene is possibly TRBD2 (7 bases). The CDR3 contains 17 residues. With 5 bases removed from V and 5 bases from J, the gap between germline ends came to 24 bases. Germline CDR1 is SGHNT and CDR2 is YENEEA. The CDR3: CASSPQMPGGQRETQYF. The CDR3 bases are TGTGCCAGCAGCCCGCAAATGCCCGGGGGGCAGCGGGAGACCCAGTACTTC.

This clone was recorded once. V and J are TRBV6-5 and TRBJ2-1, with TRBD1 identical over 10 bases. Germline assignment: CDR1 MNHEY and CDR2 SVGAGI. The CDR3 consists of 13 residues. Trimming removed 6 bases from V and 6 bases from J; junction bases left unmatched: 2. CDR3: CASRRDRGNEQFF. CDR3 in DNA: TGTGCCAGCAGACGGGACAGGGGCAATGAGCAGTTCTTC.

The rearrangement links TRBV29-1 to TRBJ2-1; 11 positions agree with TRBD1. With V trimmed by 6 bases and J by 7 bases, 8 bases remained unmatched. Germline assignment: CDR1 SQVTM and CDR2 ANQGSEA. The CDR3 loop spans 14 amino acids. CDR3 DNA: TGCAGCGTAACCGGGACAGGGGGAATGAATGAGCAGTTCTTC. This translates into CSVTGTGGMNEQFF.

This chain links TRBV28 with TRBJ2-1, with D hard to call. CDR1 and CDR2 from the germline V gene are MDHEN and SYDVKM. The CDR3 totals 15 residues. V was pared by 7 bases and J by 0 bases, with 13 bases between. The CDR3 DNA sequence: TGTGCCAGCACCCCCCCCCGTATCTCCTACAATGAGCAGTTCTTC. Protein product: CASTPPRISYNEQFF.

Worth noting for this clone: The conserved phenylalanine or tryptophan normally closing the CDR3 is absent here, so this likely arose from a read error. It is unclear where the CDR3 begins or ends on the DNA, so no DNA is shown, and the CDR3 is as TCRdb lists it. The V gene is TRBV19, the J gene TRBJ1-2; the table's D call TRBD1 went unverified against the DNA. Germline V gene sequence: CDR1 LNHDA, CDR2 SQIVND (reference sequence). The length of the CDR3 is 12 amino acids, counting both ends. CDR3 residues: CASSIVLETGKL.

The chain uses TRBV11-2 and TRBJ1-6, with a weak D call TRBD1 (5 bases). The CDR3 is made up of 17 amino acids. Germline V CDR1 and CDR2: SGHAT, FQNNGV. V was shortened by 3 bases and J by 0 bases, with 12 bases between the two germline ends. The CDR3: CASSFPPTDSYNSPLHF. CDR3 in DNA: TGTGCCAGCAGCTTCCCCCCGACAGACTCCTATAATTCACCCCTCCACTTT.